The T cell receptor beta chain described here comes from a study of metastatic and nonmetastatic thyroid tumors. Germline V gives CDR1 SGHVS, CDR2 FQNEAQ. This CDR3 is built from 17 residues. Trimming took 5 bases from V and 0 from J, leaving 14 bases between them. Broader study findings: As reported, TCR beta diversity in blood and tumor was significantly higher in malignant thyroid tumors than in benign nodules.

From the PCR reads, TCRdb re-called clones with MiXCR. The repertoire includes about 85,000 clones, about 9.1% of them detected once, and roughly 10% sits in the top ten. Until they underwent thyroid surgery, no patient had received any treatment. This clone appeared many times. The antigen remains undetermined. The chain joins TRBV7-8 to TRBJ2-6, with D possibly being TRBD1 or TRBD2 (5 bases each). Sequencing input: blood. The receptor comes from a female donor with papillary thyroid cancer or a benign thyroid nodule (not recorded which). Some clones in this sample may be carry-over from other donors' samples. The CDR3 region has the DNA TGTGCCAGCAGCCTAGGGCAGGGAGTCTCTGGGGCCAACGTCCTGACTTTC. It yields the protein CASSLGQGVSGANVLTF. The entire variable domain, with the rest obtained from reference TRBV7-8 and TRBJ2-6, is as follows: GAGVSQSPRYKVAKRGQDVALRCDPISGHVSLFWYQQALGQGPEFLTYFQNEAQLDKSGLPSDRFFAERPEGSVSTLKIQRTQQEDSAVYLCASSLGQGVSGANVLTFGAGSRLTVL.